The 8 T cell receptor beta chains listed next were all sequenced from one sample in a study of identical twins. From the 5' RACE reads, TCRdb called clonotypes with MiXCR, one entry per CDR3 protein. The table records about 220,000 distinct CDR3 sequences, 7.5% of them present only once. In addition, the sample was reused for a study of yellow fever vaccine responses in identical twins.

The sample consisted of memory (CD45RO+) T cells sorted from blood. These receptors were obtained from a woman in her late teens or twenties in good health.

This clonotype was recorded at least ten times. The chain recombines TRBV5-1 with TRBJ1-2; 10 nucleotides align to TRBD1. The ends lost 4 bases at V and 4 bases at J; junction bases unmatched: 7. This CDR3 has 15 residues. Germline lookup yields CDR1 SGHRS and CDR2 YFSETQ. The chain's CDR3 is CASSLRTGGSYGYTF. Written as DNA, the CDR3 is TGCGCCAGCAGCCTCCGGACAGGGGGAAGCTATGGCTACACCTTC.

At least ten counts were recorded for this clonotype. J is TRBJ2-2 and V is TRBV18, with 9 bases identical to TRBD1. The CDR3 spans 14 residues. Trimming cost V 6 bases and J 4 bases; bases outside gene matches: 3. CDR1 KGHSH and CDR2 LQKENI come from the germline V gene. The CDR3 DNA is TGTGCCAGCTCGAAGACAGGGGGCACCGGGGAGCTGTTTTTT. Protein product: CASSKTGGTGELFF.

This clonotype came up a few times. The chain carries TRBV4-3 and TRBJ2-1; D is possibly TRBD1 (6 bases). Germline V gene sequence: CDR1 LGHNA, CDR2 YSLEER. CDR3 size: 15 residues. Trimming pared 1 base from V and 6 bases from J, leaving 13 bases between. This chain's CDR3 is CASSQGGLGGNEQFF. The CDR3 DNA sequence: TGCGCCAGCAGCCAAGGGGGTCTAGGGGGCAATGAGCAGTTCTTC.

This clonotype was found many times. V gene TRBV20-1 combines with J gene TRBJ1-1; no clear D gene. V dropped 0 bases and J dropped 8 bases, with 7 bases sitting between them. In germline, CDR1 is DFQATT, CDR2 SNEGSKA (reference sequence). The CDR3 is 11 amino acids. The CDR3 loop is CSARDQQEAFF. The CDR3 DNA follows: TGCAGTGCTAGAGACCAACAGGAAGCTTTCTTT.

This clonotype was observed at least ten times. CDR3 sequence (DNA): TGCAGCGTTGATTTGGCGGCCGATAACTATGGCTACACCTTC. The encoded protein is CSVDLAADNYGYTF. The rearrangement joins TRBV29-1 to TRBJ1-2; the D is unclear. Trimming removed 3 bases from V and 1 base from J, with 12 bases in between. Germline assignment: CDR1 SQVTM and CDR2 ANQGSEA. The CDR3 length is 14 residues.

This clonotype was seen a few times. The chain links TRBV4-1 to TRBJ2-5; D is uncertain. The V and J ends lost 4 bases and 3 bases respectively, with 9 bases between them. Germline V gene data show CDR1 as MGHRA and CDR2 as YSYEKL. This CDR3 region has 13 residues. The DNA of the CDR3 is TGCGCCAGCAGCCTACCTTGGGAAGAGACCCAGTACTTC. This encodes CASSLPWEETQYF.

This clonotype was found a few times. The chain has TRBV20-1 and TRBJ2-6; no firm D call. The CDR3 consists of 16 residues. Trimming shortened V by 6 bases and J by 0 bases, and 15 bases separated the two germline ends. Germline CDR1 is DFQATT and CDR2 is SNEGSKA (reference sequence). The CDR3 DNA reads TGCAGTGCCACCCTTTTCGATGGCTCTGGGGCCAACGTCCTGACTTTC. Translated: CSATLFDGSGANVLTF.

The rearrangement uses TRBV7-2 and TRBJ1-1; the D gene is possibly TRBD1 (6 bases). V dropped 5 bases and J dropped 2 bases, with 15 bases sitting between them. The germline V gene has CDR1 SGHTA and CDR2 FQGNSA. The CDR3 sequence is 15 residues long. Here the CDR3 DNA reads TGTGCCAGCAGCCTCGGAGGGGGTAGCAACACTGAAGCTTTCTTT. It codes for CASSLGGGSNTEAFF.